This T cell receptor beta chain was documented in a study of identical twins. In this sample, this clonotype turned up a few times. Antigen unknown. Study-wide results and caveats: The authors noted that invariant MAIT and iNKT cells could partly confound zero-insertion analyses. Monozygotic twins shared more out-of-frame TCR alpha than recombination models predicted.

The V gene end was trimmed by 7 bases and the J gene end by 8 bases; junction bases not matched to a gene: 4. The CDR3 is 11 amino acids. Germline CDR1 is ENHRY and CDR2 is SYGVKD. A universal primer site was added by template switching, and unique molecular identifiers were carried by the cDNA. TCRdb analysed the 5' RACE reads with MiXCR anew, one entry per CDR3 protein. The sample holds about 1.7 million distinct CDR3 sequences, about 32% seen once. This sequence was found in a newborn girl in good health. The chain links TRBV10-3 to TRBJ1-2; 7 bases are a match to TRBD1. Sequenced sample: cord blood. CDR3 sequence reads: CAITGGGGYTF. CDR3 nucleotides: TGTGCCATCACGGGAGGGGGCGGCTACACCTTC.